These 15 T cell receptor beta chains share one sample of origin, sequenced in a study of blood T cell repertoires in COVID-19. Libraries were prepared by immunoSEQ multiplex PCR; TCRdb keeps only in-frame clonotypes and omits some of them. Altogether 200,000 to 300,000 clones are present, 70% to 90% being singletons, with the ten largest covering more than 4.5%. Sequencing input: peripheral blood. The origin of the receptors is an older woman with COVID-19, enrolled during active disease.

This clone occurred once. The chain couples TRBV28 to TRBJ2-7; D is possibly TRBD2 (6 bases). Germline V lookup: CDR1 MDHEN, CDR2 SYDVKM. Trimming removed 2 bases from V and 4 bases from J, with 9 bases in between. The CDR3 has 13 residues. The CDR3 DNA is TGTGCCAGCAGTTTACAGGGAGGTTACGAGCAGTACTTC. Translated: CASSLQGGYEQYF. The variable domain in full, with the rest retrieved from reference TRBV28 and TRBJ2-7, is DVKVTQSSRYLVKRTGEKVFLECVQDMDHENMFWYRQDPGLGLRLIYFSYDVKMKEKGDIPEGYSVSREKKERFSLILESASTNQTSMYLCASSLQGGYEQYFGPGTRLTVT.

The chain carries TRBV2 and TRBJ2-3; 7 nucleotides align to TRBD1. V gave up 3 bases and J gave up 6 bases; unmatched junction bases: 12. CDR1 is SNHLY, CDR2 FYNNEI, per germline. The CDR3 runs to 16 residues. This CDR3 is CASSELWGTVEDTQYF. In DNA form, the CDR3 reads TGTGCCAGCAGTGAGTTATGGGGGACAGTAGAGGATACGCAGTATTTT.

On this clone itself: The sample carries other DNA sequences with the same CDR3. The CDR3 region is CASSLNRDYGYTF. In DNA, the CDR3 is TGTGCCAGCAGTTTGAACAGGGACTATGGCTACACCTTC. The chain recombines TRBV28 with TRBJ1-2; a weak D match, TRBD1 (6 bases). Between the trimmed V and J ends, which lost 3 bases and 3 bases, there was a span of 8 bases. CDR3 length: 13 residues. Germline V CDR1 and CDR2: MDHEN, SYDVKM.

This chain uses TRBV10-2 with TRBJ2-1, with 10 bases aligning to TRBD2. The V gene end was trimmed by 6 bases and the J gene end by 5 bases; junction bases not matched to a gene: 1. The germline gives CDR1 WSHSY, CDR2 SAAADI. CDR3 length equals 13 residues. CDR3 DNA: TGCGCCAGCAGAACTAGCGGGAACAATGAGCAGTTCTTC. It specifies CASRTSGNNEQFF.

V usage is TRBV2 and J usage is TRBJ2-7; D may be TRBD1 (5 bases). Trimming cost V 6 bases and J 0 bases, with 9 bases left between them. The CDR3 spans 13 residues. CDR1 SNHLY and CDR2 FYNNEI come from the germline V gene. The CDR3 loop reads CASRRRASYEQYF. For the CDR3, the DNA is TGTGCCAGCAGACGCAGGGCCTCCTACGAGCAGTACTTC.

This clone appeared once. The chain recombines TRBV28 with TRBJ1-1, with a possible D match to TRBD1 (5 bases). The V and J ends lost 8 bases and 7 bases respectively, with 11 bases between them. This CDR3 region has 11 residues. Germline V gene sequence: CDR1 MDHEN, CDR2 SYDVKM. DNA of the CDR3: TGTGCCAGCCGGCGGGGCAGTGAAGCTTTCTTT. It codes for CASRRGSEAFF.

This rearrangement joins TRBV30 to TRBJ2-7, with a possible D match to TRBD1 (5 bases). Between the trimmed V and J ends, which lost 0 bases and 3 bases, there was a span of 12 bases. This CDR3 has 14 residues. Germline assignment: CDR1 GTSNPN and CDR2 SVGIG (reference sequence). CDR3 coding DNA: TGTGCCTGGAGTGTAAAATCAGGGCTCTACGAGCAGTACTTC. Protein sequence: CAWSVKSGLYEQYF.

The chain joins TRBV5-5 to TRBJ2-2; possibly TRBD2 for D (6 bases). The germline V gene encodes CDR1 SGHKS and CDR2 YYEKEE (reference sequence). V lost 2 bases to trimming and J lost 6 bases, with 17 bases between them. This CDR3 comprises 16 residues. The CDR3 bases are TGTGCCAGCAGCTTTGTATACGGCACGGGGGCCGGGGAGCTGTTTTTT. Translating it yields CASSFVYGTGAGELFF.

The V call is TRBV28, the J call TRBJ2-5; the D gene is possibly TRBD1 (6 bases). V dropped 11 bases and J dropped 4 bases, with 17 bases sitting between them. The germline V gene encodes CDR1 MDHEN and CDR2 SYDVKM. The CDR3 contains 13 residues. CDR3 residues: CASLEWGLETQYF. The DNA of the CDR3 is TGTGCCTCTCTGGAGTGGGGGCTAGAGACCCAGTACTTC. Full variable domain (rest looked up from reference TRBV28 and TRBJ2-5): DVKVTQSSRYLVKRTGEKVFLECVQDMDHENMFWYRQDPGLGLRLIYFSYDVKMKEKGDIPEGYSVSREKKERFSLILESASTNQTSMYLCASLEWGLETQYFGPGTRLLVL.

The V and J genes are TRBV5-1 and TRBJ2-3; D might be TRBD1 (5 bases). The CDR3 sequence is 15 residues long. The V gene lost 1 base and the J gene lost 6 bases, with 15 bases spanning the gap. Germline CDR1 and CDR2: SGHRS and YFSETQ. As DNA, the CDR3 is TGCGCCAGCAGCTTGTACCCTGCGGCAGGGGATACGCAGTATTTT. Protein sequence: CASSLYPAAGDTQYF.

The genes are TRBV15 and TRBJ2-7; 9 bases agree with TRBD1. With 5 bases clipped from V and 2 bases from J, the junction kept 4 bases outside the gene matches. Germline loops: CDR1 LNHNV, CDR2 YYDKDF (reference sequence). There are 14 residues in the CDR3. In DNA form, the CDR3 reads TGTGCCACCAGCCTGACAGGGGGGACCTACGAGCAGTACTTC. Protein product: CATSLTGGTYEQYF.

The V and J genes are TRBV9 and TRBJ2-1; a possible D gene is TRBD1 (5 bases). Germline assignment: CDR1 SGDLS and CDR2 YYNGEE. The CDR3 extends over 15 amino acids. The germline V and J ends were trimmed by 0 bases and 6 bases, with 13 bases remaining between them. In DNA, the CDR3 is TGTGCCAGCAGCGTAGCCCCGTTGACAGTCAATGAGCAGTTCTTC. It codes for CASSVAPLTVNEQFF.

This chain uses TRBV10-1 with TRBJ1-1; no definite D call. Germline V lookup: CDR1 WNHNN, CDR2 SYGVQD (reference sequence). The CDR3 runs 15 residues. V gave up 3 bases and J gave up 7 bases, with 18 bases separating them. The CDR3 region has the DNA TGCGCCAGCAGTGATTCCCCCGGTGGGCGCGTTGAAGCTTTCTTT. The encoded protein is CASSDSPGGRVEAFF.

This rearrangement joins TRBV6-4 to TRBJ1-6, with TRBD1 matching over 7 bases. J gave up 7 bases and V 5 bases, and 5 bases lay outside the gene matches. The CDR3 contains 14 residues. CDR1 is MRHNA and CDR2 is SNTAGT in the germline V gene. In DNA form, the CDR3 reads TGTGCCAGCAGTACGGGACAGTTAAATTCACCCCTCCACTTT. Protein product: CASSTGQLNSPLHF.

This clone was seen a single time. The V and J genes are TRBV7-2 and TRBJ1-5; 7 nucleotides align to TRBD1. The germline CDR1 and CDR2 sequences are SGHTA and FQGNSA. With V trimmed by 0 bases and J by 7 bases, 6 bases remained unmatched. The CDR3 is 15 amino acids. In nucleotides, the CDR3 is TGTGCCAGCAGCTTAGCGCTTACAGGGGCCCAGCCCCAGCATTTT. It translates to CASSLALTGAQPQHF.